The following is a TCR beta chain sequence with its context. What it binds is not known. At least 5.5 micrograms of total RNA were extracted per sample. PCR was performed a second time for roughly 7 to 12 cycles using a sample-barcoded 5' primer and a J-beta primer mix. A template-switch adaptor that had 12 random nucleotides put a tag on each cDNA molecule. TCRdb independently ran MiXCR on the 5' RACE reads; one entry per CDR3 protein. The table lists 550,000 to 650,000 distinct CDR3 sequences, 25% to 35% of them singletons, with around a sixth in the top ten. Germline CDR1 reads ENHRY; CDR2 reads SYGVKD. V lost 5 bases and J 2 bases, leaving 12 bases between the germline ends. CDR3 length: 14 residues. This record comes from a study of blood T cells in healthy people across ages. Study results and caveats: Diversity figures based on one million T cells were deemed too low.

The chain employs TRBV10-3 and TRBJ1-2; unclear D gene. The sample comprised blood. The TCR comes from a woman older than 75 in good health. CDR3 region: CAISSVPTNYGYTF. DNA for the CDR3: TGTGCCATCAGTTCCGTACCCACCAACTATGGCTACACCTTC.